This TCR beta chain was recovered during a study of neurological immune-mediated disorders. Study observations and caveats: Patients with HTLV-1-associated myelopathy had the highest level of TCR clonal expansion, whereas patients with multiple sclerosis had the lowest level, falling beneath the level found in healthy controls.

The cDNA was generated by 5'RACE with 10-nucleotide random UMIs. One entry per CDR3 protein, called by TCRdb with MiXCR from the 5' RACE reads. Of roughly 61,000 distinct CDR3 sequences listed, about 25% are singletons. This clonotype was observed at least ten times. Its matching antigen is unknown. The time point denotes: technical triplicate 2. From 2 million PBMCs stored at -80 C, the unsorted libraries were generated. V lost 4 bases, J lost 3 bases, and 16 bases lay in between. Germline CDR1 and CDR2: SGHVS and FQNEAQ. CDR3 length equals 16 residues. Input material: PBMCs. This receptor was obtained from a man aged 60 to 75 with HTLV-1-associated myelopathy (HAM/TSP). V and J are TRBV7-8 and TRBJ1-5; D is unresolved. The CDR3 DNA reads TGTGCCAGCAGCTCTACCCGACGGACGGCCAATCAGCCCCAGCATTTT. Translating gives CASSSTRRTANQPQHF.